This T cell receptor (beta chain) emerged from a study of human T cells and chemical hapten exposure (dated by TCRdb to about 2021). In the study overall: For sensitization, 2% DPC in acetone was applied to a roughly 2 cm by roughly 2 cm area of upper inner arm skin. Throughout the study period of about 25 weeks, patients also received therapeutic DPC doses to the scalp every week. Patch testing was performed on the upper back with Finn chambers containing 0.01% DPC, and the patch tests were scored after 6 days according to International Contact Dermatitis Research Group standards. Most of the patients in the cohort were female, and the cohort covered alopecia areata with under or over 50% scalp involvement, alopecia totalis and alopecia universalis. Libraries were pooled for sequencing, and variation in per-sample TCR yields was attributed mainly to small differences in library volumes within the pool. The study tracked peripheral blood TCR repertoire changes in vivo during primary and secondary sensitization to the hapten diphenylcyclopropenone (DPC) in alopecia patients. Blood was sampled from patients pre-sensitization (week 0) and at 2, 6 and about 24 weeks after DPC sensitization. Blood for TCR sequencing was provided by twenty-nine alopecia patients at one to four time points (pre-sensitization, 2, 6 and 24 weeks).

V is trimmed back by 6 bases and J by 2 bases, and the junction contains 12 bases that no gene match accounts for. From the germline V gene, CDR1 is MNHEY and CDR2 is SVGEGT. From the cysteine through the phenylalanine, the CDR3 covers 16 amino acids. Only the CDR3 DNA is retained, 48 bases long and in frame from the first base. Beyond this particular receptor, the publication reports: Patch test score correlated positively with the number of PT1 expanded TCRs, reaching significance at thresholds 8, 16 and 32 but not at 4. Significantly more large CDR3 similarity clusters were formed by expanded TCRs than by pre-sensitization or healthy control sets, consistent with antigen-driven responses. DPC sensitization did not change the number of TCRs with a frequency above 1 in 1000, and there was no evidence of changes in global repertoire structure. After repeated subsampling, the strength of the expansion versus patch-test correlation and the threshold at which it became significant changed. All patients had alopecia, a presumed autoimmune disease, so their immune response might differ from that of healthy individuals.

The library came from RACE. Sequenced on a NextSeq 500. During library preparation, unique molecular identifiers were attached to individual cDNA molecules so that TCRs could be counted quantitatively and reproducibly. Both TCR alpha and TCR beta chains were sequenced from each blood RNA sample. In the original analysis: The median number of TCRs per sample was approximately 96,000, ranging from 23,224 to 690,600. V, J and CDR3 annotation of the TCR reads was performed with the Decombinator software suite. For the PS versus PT1 abundance plots, all samples were subsampled to the same number of TCRs (28,000). TCRs were defined as expanded if absent before sensitization and observed at least eight times at the 2-week time point. TCRdb's own reprocessing of the public reads used fastp at Q25 and MiXCR and kept productive beta chains. Records with the same CDR3 protein are collapsed into one entry carrying the most frequent genes and DNA. None of the V and J calls come from the authors' own analysis; TCRdb made them. This sample holds just under 350,000 distinct CDR3 sequences; around 7% were observed only once. The ten largest clones add up to roughly 8% of the sample.

In regard to this clonotype: The antigen it recognizes is unknown. No much larger clone is present one base from it, and per-base qualities are unavailable.

The sample's time point label, decoded: patch test 1, 2 weeks after DPC sensitization. The treatment or condition tag for this specimen amounts to: therapeutic diphenylcyclopropenone sensitization with weekly scalp DPC. At every patch-test visit, the blood draw took place before the patch test was put on. To be eligible, patients had to be aged 18 to 70, diagnosed with alopecia and judged suitable for DPC therapy, while pregnant patients were excluded. Unfractionated whole blood was collected in Tempus Blood RNA tubes, and total RNA was extracted from that blood. This sample comprised whole blood, obtained in connection with sensitization to the hapten diphenylcyclopropenone (DPC). The source of this sequence is a woman younger than 35 with alopecia areata. Some clones in this sample may be carry-over from other donors' samples. The rearranged chain carries TRBV6-2 or TRBV6-3 and TRBJ1-2, with 7 junctional bases fitting TRBD1. CDR3 protein: CASRRQGAGQNYGYTF. The bases read TGTGCCAGCAGGAGACAGGGAGCAGGGCAGAACTATGGCTACACCTTC.